The 31 T cell receptor beta chains below all came from one sample that was sequenced in a study of OX40 agonist ivuxolimab in advanced cancers. Generated by immunoSEQ multiplex PCR, the TCRdb table keeps only in-frame clones and is missing some. The table lists around 53,000 clones, 70% to 90% of them singletons, with approximately 7% in the top ten. Sequencing was performed on CD4+ or CD8+ T cells sorted from blood, taken in a trial of the OX40 agonist ivuxolimab. These TCRs come from an adult with an advanced solid tumor such as melanoma, head and neck, liver or kidney cancer.

V usage is TRBV6-1 and J usage is TRBJ2-3; 10 nucleotides align to TRBD1. Germline V gives CDR1 MNHNS, CDR2 SASEGT. V lost 10 bases and J lost 5; bases outside the gene matches: 12. This CDR3 contains 15 residues. The CDR3 bases are TGTGCCACCGTCGGGACAGGGGATTTGAGAGATACGCAGTATTTT. This gives the protein CATVGTGDLRDTQYF.

The V and J genes are TRBV9 and TRBJ2-1; 9 bases match TRBD1. V lost 2 bases to trimming and J lost 8 bases; unmatched junction nucleotides: 8. The CDR3 spans 15 residues. Looked up from germline, CDR1 is SGDLS and CDR2 is YYNGEE. CDR3 amino acids: CASSVTGTGWDEQFF. The CDR3 region has the DNA TGTGCCAGCAGCGTGACCGGGACAGGGTGGGATGAGCAGTTCTTC.

On this clone itself: This likely traces to a read error, being one base from a far larger clone. This sample includes further DNA sequences coding for the same CDR3. The genes are TRBV12-5 and TRBJ1-3; D call uncertain. Trimming took off 9 bases at V and 0 bases at J, with 18 bases between the two ends. This CDR3 contains 16 residues. The germline V gene has CDR1 LGHNT and CDR2 FRNRAP. CDR3 residues: CASGSPTVLSGNTIYF. Written as DNA, the CDR3 is TGTGCTAGCGGATCACCGACTGTTCTCTCTGGAAACACCATATATTTT.

The chain uses TRBV4-1 and TRBJ1-5; no clear D gene. The V end was cut by 2 bases, the J end by 5 bases, with 13 bases between. The length of the CDR3 is 15 residues. CDR1 and CDR2 (germline): MGHRA, YSYEKL. DNA of the CDR3: TGCGCCAGCAGCCAACTGTTGCCTACCGATCAGCCCCAGCATTTT. Encoded protein: CASSQLLPTDQPQHF.

The chain employs TRBV6-1 and TRBJ2-7; 8 bases match TRBD1. The trim removed 1 base at V and 2 bases at J, leaving 7 bases unmatched. The CDR3 extends over 16 amino acids. Germline V gene lookup returns CDR1 MNHNS and CDR2 SASEGT. Written as DNA, the CDR3 is TGTGCCAGCAGTGAAGTAGGCGGGACAGGACCCTACGAGCAGTACTTC. Protein sequence: CASSEVGGTGPYEQYF.

This chain uses TRBV5-1 with TRBJ1-2, with unresolved D. CDR1 is SGHRS and CDR2 is YFSETQ in the germline V gene. V shed 2 bases and J shed 0 bases, with 11 bases lying between them. The CDR3 sequence is 15 residues long. In DNA form, the CDR3 reads TGCGCCAGCAGCTTAACCAAAGACCCTAACTATGGCTACACCTTC. Translating it yields CASSLTKDPNYGYTF.

The chain is built from TRBV2 and TRBJ1-2, with 9 bases aligning to TRBD1. Germline trimming cut 9 bases from V and 2 bases from J; bases unmatched to any gene: 7. Looked up from germline, CDR1 is SNHLY and CDR2 is FYNNEI. The CDR3 is 14 residues long. CDR3 in DNA: TGTGCCAGTAACCTACAGGGGGCAAACTATGGCTACACCTTC. Protein product: CASNLQGANYGYTF. The full variable domain, in which reference TRBV2 and TRBJ1-2 provide the parts outside the CDR3, is EPEVTQTPSHQVTQMGQEVILRCVPISNHLYFYWYRQILGQKVEFLVSFYNNEISEKSEIFDDQFSVERPDGSNFTLKIRSTKLEDSAMYFCASNLQGANYGYTFGSGTRLTVV.

This clone was detected once. The chain links TRBV5-6 to TRBJ2-2; TRBD2 matches 7 bases. Trimming removed 0 bases from V and 8 bases from J; junction bases left unmatched: 16. The CDR3 runs 18 residues. Germline CDR1 SGHDT, CDR2 YYEEEE. In nucleotides, the CDR3 is TGTGCCAGCAGCTTGGGGGAGGTGCGGCTAGCGGATGCAGGGGAGCTGTTTTTT. This sequence encodes CASSLGEVRLADAGELFF.

As DNA, the CDR3 is TGTGCCAGCAGTGACCACGGGGGGCCATACAATGAGCAGTTCTTC. The encoded protein is CASSDHGGPYNEQFF. This chain joins TRBV6-4 and TRBJ2-1, with D possibly TRBD2 on 7 matching bases. V lost 2 bases and J lost 4, with 12 bases in between. CDR1 MRHNA and CDR2 SNTAGT come from the germline V gene. The CDR3 has 15 amino acids.

The genes are TRBV28 and TRBJ2-7; TRBD2 is a possible D gene (6 bases). The CDR3 covers 14 residues. Germline assignment: CDR1 MDHEN and CDR2 SYDVKM. V was shortened by 4 bases and J by 1 base, with 11 bases between the two germline ends. The CDR3 region has the DNA TGTGCCAGCAGTTCCGGGACTGATTCCTACGAGCAGTACTTC. Protein product: CASSSGTDSYEQYF.

The V gene is TRBV19, the J gene TRBJ2-1, with TRBD2 matching over 8 bases. J was trimmed by 0 bases and V by 6 bases; bases with no gene match: 10. The V gene's germline CDR1 is LNHDA and CDR2 SQIVND (reference sequence). This CDR3 region has 17 residues. The CDR3 here is CASRGIAGKISYNEQFF. In DNA, the CDR3 is TGTGCCAGTAGGGGGATAGCGGGGAAAATCTCCTACAATGAGCAGTTCTTC.

The chain is built from TRBV30 and TRBJ2-7; tentatively, D is TRBD2 (5 bases). The CDR3 is 12 amino acids. The germline V and J ends were trimmed by 1 base and 6 bases, with 10 bases remaining between them. Germline lookup yields CDR1 GTSNPN and CDR2 SVGIG (reference sequence). The CDR3 nucleotides are TGTGCCTGGAGTGCTACTGAGGGCGAGCAGTACTTC. This codes for CAWSATEGEQYF.

The V call is TRBV5-1, the J call TRBJ2-2, with 8 bases matching TRBD1. CDR3 length: 14 amino acids. CDR1 is SGHRS, CDR2 YFSETQ, per germline. Trimming took 5 bases from V and 4 from J; bases not matched to a gene: 4. CDR3 region: CASSGTGFTGELFF. The CDR3 coding sequence is TGCGCCAGCAGTGGGACAGGTTTCACCGGGGAGCTGTTTTTT.

The genes are TRBV9 and TRBJ2-5; D is possibly TRBD2 (6 bases). The CDR3 covers 17 residues. Trimming shortened V by 4 bases and J by 4 bases, and 23 bases separated the two germline ends. Germline V lookup: CDR1 SGDLS, CDR2 YYNGEE. The CDR3 DNA reads as TGTGCCAGCAGCCCCGGAGGGATCGGTGGGAAGGCAGAGACCCAGTACTTC. This codes for CASSPGGIGGKAETQYF.

V usage is TRBV2 and J usage is TRBJ1-1; D uncertain. The CDR3 totals 13 residues. The germline V gene has CDR1 SNHLY and CDR2 FYNNEI. V was pared by 7 bases and J by 0 bases, with 9 bases between. In DNA form, the CDR3 reads TGTGCCAGCACGTGGCAGATGAACACTGAAGCTTTCTTT. It is translated as CASTWQMNTEAFF. The full variable domain, its missing parts supplied by reference TRBV2 and TRBJ1-1, is EPEVTQTPSHQVTQMGQEVILRCVPISNHLYFYWYRQILGQKVEFLVSFYNNEISEKSEIFDDQFSVERPDGSNFTLKIRSTKLEDSAMYFCASTWQMNTEAFFGQGTRLTVV.

The chain links TRBV18 to TRBJ2-1; 12 nucleotides match TRBD2. With 1 base clipped from V and 8 bases from J, the junction kept 9 bases outside the gene matches. The CDR3 consists of 17 residues. Germline V lookup: CDR1 KGHSH, CDR2 LQKENI. The CDR3 bases are TGTGCCAGCTCACCACAGGAGACTAGCGGGGGAGGGGATGAGCAGTTCTTC. Its protein product is CASSPQETSGGGDEQFF.

This chain joins TRBV6-1 and TRBJ1-5; 7 bases map to TRBD1. CDR1 and CDR2 from the germline V gene are MNHNS and SASEGT. This CDR3 contains 13 residues. Trimming took 0 bases from V and 12 from J; bases not matched to a gene: 5. CDR3 in amino acids: CASSEARTGLQHF. The CDR3 DNA is TGTGCCAGCAGTGAAGCTAGGACAGGACTCCAGCATTTT.

The chain joins TRBV30 to TRBJ1-2; the match to TRBD1 covers 7 bases. This CDR3 has 13 residues. The V gene's germline CDR1 is GTSNPN and CDR2 SVGIG (reference sequence). The trim removed 8 bases at V and 4 bases at J, leaving 10 bases unmatched. CDR3 nucleotide sequence: TGTGCCGCCAAGGGGGCGGGAGGCTATGGCTACACCTTC. Amino acids: CAAKGAGGYGYTF.

The chain combines TRBV10-3 with TRBJ2-5; 7 bases match TRBD2. This CDR3 spans 14 amino acids. CDR1 and CDR2 from the germline V gene are ENHRY and SYGVKD. V lost 5 bases, J lost 3 bases, and 6 bases stayed unmatched. CDR3: CAISSASGKETQYF. The CDR3 DNA is TGTGCCATCAGTTCTGCTAGCGGAAAAGAGACCCAGTACTTC.

Only one count was recorded for this clone. The J gene is TRBJ2-3, the V gene TRBV11-2; D unclear. Germline loops: CDR1 SGHAT, CDR2 FQNNGV. With 3 bases removed from V and 3 bases from J, the gap between germline ends came to 16 bases. This CDR3 has 16 residues. The DNA for the CDR3 is TGTGCCAGCAGCTTTGCAGTGGACCTAAGTACAGATACGCAGTATTTT. Protein sequence: CASSFAVDLSTDTQYF.

The V call is TRBV6-5, the J call TRBJ1-3; perhaps TRBD1 as D (5 bases). Germline-derived CDR1 and CDR2 are MNHEY and SVGAGI. The CDR3 is made up of 13 amino acids. V was trimmed by 6 bases and J by 0 bases, leaving 6 bases between them. CDR3 residues: CASRTASGNTIYF. CDR3 nucleotide sequence: TGTGCCAGCAGGACAGCCTCTGGAAACACCATATATTTT.

J is TRBJ2-7 and V is TRBV14; TRBD1 agrees at 11 bases. CDR1 SGHDN and CDR2 FVKESK come from the germline V gene. There are 15 residues in the CDR3. The ends lost 6 bases at V and 2 bases at J; junction bases unmatched: 6. The CDR3 region is CASSPGTGGPYEQYF. CDR3 bases: TGTGCCAGCAGTCCCGGGACAGGGGGTCCCTACGAGCAGTACTTC.

The chain's CDR3 is CASSLPGQETQYF. The CDR3 DNA is TGTGCCAGCAGCCTACCGGGGCAAGAGACCCAGTACTTC. The chain combines TRBV11-2 with TRBJ2-5, with D possibly TRBD2 on 5 matching bases. The CDR3 runs to 13 residues. The V gene lost 5 bases and the J gene lost 2 bases, with 9 bases spanning the gap. Looked up from germline, CDR1 is SGHAT and CDR2 is FQNNGV. Looking up the rest from reference TRBV11-2 and TRBJ2-5 gives the full variable domain: EAGVAQSPRYKIIEKRQSVAFWCNPISGHATLYWYQQILGQGPKLLIQFQNNGVVDDSQLPKDRFSAERLKGVDSTLKIQPAKLEDSAVYLCASSLPGQETQYFGPGTRLLVL.

The rearrangement joins TRBV6-1 to TRBJ2-5; D may be TRBD1 or TRBD2 (5 bases each). Deletions cut 2 bases from V and 1 base from J, with 17 bases between. Germline V gene lookup returns CDR1 MNHNS and CDR2 SASEGT. The CDR3 is 17 amino acids. This CDR3 is CASSELPGRKSQETQYF. The CDR3 nucleotides are TGTGCCAGCAGTGAACTCCCGGGACGGAAATCCCAAGAGACCCAGTACTTC.

CDR3: CASSFSVYTDTQYF. CDR3 DNA sequence: TGTGCCAGCAGCTTTTCGGTATACACAGATACGCAGTATTTT. The chain employs TRBV5-5 and TRBJ2-3; no firm D call. CDR1 SGHKS and CDR2 YYEKEE come from the germline V gene (reference sequence). CDR3 length: 14 residues. V was clipped by 2 bases and J by 2 bases, with 9 bases between them.

The table lists this clone with a count of one. V and J are TRBV10-3 and TRBJ1-4; D is perhaps TRBD1 (5 bases). The CDR3 covers 13 residues. The V end lost 10 bases, the J end lost 5 bases, and 14 bases lay between the germline ends. CDR1 is ENHRY, CDR2 SYGVKD, per germline. The CDR3 sequence is CARTAGHNEKLFF. In DNA form, the CDR3 reads TGTGCCAGGACGGCGGGGCACAATGAAAAACTGTTTTTT.

The rearrangement joins TRBV6-6 to TRBJ2-1; 8 bases align to TRBD1. CDR3 length: 16 amino acids. Germline-derived CDR1 and CDR2 are MNHNY and SVGAGI (reference sequence). Trimming at V came to 6 bases and at J to 13 bases, leaving 20 bases not matched to a gene. The CDR3 bases are TGTGCCAGCAGCCGACCCTTGGGGACAGGCCCCCCCGTCCAGTTCTTC. Amino acids: CASSRPLGTGPPVQFF.

The chain carries TRBV4-1 and TRBJ1-5, with unresolved D. Trimming removed 0 bases at V and 6 bases at J, with 15 bases between. The CDR3 is made up of 16 amino acids. Germline CDR1 and CDR2: MGHRA and YSYEKL. The CDR3 nucleotides read TGCGCCAGCAGCCAAGATAACCCCGGAGAGTCTCAGCCCCAGCATTTT. Translation gives CASSQDNPGESQPQHF.

J is TRBJ2-7 and V is TRBV6-1, with 9 positions matching TRBD1. J lost 6 bases, V lost 6 bases, and 9 bases had no gene match. The CDR3 spans 14 residues. Germline V gene sequence: CDR1 MNHNS, CDR2 SASEGT. The CDR3: CASSHRDRAAEQYF. The DNA of the CDR3 is TGTGCCAGCAGCCACCGGGACAGGGCCGCCGAGCAGTACTTC.

The DNA of the CDR3 is TGTGCCTGGAGTGGAGGTTACGAGCAGTACTTC. Encoded protein: CAWSGGYEQYF. The chain recombines TRBV30 with TRBJ2-7; no definite D call. Trimming pared 1 base from V and 4 bases from J, leaving 5 bases between. CDR1 and CDR2 from the germline V gene are GTSNPN and SVGIG (reference sequence). The CDR3 consists of 11 residues. Drawing the rest from reference TRBV30 and TRBJ2-7, the complete variable domain is SQTIHQWPATLVQPVGSPLSLECTVEGTSNPNLYWYRQAAGRGLQLLFYSVGIGQISSEVPQNLSASRPQDRQFILSSKKLLLSDSGFYLCAWSGGYEQYFGPGTRLTVT.

The chain carries TRBV30 and TRBJ1-5; 9 nucleotides match TRBD1. J gave up 7 bases and V 0 bases, and 7 bases lay outside the gene matches. Germline lookup yields CDR1 GTSNPN and CDR2 SVGIG (reference sequence). The CDR3 is 15 residues long. CDR3: CAWSVQGAFGQPQHF. The CDR3 DNA reads TGTGCCTGGAGTGTACAGGGGGCTTTTGGCCAGCCCCAGCATTTT.